This record covers a single T cell receptor (beta chain). Its specificity is not known. This CDR3 is built from 15 residues. From germline, CDR1 is SGHDN and CDR2 FVKESK. V lost 6 bases to trimming and J lost 5 bases; unmatched junction nucleotides: 9. The protocol was immunoSEQ multiplex PCR, while the TCRdb copy is restricted to in-frame clones and leaves out a portion. This sample has around 45,000 clones; roughly 90% occur once, and the top ten carry 0.35%. The source of the sample is a study of siplizumab effects on memory and regulatory T cells. Overall study findings and caveats: Unstimulated subsets captured only a minor fraction of alloreactive clones. Apparently key alloresponse contributors, naive T cells also seemed more diverse than memory cells. Siplizumab cultures yielded proliferating Tregs whose suppressive function was not confirmed. Siplizumab produced a significant drop in alloreactive sequences attributable to unstimulated CD4+ memory cells.

This clonotype originated in a human donor in good health. J is TRBJ2-5 and V is TRBV14, with 10 nucleotides matching TRBD2. Specimen: naive CD8+ T cells sorted from blood. DNA for the CDR3: TGTGCCAGCAGTCACAGGACTAGCGGAGTCGAGACCCAGTACTTC. Protein sequence: CASSHRTSGVETQYF.